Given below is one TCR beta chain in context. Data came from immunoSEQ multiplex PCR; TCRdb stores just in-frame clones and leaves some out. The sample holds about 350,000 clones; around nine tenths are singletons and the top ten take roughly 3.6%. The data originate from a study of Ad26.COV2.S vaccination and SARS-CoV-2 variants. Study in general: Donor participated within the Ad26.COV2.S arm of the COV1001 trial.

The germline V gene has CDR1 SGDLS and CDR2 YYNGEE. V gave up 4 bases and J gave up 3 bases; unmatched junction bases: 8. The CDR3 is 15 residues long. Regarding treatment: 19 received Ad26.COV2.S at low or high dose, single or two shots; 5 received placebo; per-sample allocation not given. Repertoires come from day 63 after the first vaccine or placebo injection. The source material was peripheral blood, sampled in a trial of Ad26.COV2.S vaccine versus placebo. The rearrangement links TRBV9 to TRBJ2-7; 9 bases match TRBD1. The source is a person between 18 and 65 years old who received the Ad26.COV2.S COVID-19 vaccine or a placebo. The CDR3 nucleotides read TGTGCCAGCAGCCCCCGGACAGGGGTAGACTACGAGCAGTACTTC. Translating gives CASSPRTGVDYEQYF.